This TCR beta chain was identified during a study of OX40 agonist ivuxolimab in advanced cancers. Across the whole study: All patients had ivuxolimab intravenously every 2 weeks at 0.01 to 10 mg/kg.

Data came from immunoSEQ multiplex PCR; TCRdb stores just in-frame clones and leaves some out. The data show some 75,000 clones, 70% to 90% seen once. Blood sampling took place at baseline, cycle 4 day 1, and cycle 7 day 1. Germline trimming cut 2 bases from V and 2 bases from J; bases unmatched to any gene: 5. Per germline, CDR1 SGHTA and CDR2 FQGTGA. This CDR3 contains 16 residues. The receptor was isolated from an adult with an advanced solid tumor such as melanoma, head and neck, liver or kidney cancer. The sequencing here drew on CD4+ or CD8+ T cells sorted from blood, taken in a trial of the OX40 agonist ivuxolimab. V is TRBV7-3 and J is TRBJ2-5, with 10 bases that match TRBD1. CDR3 in DNA: TGTGCCAGCAGCTTAGGGGACAGGGGCACTCAAGAGACCCAGTACTTC. Translating gives CASSLGDRGTQETQYF.